One and the same sample provided the 23 T cell receptor beta chains below, sequenced in a study of Graves' ophthalmopathy and Graves' hyperthyroidism. For repertoire sequencing, the TCR beta CDR3 regions were amplified from RNA transcripts. HTBI primers served in a first-round RT-PCR, which a second-round multiplex PCR followed. TCRdb redid the calling of the multiplex PCR reads with MiXCR, one entry per CDR3 protein. The table records 650,000 to 900,000 distinct CDR3 sequences, 40% of them present only once. Sequenced sample: peripheral blood. Receptors were obtained from an adult man with Graves' ophthalmopathy.

This clonotype was recorded many times. This chain joins TRBV15 and TRBJ1-2, with D possibly TRBD1 on 5 matching bases. Per the germline V gene, CDR1 is LNHNV and CDR2 is YYDKDF (reference sequence). The CDR3 is made up of 15 amino acids. Trimming cost V 1 base and J 2 bases, with 11 bases left between them. In DNA, the CDR3 is TGTGCCACCAGCAGAGGGAGGGGCGCGAACTATGGCTACACCTTC. Its protein is CATSRGRGANYGYTF. Together with reference TRBV15 and TRBJ1-2, the CDR3 gives the full variable domain: DAMVIQNPRYQVTQFGKPVTLSCSQTLNHNVMYWYQQKSSQAPKLLFHYYDKDFNNEADTPDNFQSRRPNTSFCFLDIRSPGLGDTAMYLCATSRGRGANYGYTFGSGTRLTVV.

This clonotype has a single count. The chain uses TRBV10-3 and TRBJ2-7; 7 bases fit TRBD1. Germline values: CDR1 ENHRY, CDR2 SYGVKD. V shed 10 bases and J 3 bases; nucleotides not matched to a gene: 12. The CDR3 sequence is 14 residues long. The CDR3 loop is CASRGRDSYYEQYF. The CDR3 bases are TGTGCCAGCAGGGGACGGGACAGCTACTACGAGCAGTACTTC.

This chain connects TRBV20-1 to TRBJ2-5; D may be TRBD2 (8 bases). Trimming stripped 6 bases from V and 5 bases from J, with 34 bases between. CDR3 size: 19 residues. Germline V gene data show CDR1 as DFQATT and CDR2 as SNEGSKA (reference sequence). In DNA form, the CDR3 reads TGCAGTGCATATGATACGAACACCGGGGGGGCAGGGGGGATGGAGACCCAGTACTTC. Translation: CSAYDTNTGGAGGMETQYF.

This clonotype was counted many times. The V call is TRBV2, the J call TRBJ2-2, with D perhaps matching TRBD1 (6 bases). The CDR3 spans 12 residues. The V end was cut by 6 bases, the J end by 14 bases, with 16 bases between. From germline, CDR1 is SNHLY and CDR2 FYNNEI. The CDR3 loop reads CASRETTGLLFF. CDR3 nucleotides: TGTGCCAGCAGAGAAACAACAGGGCTCCTGTTTTTT.

This clonotype was seen ten or more times. This chain links TRBV29-1 with TRBJ2-7; 9 nucleotides align to TRBD1. With 4 bases clipped from V and 3 bases from J, the junction kept 4 bases outside the gene matches. Germline lookup yields CDR1 SQVTM and CDR2 ANQGSEA. This CDR3 contains 13 residues. CDR3 protein: CSVGGTGLYEQYF. The CDR3 DNA reads as TGCAGCGTTGGGGGGACAGGGCTCTACGAGCAGTACTTC.

This chain joins TRBV7-6 and TRBJ1-1; 7 bases agree with TRBD1. The CDR3 contains 14 residues. Germline CDR1 is SGHVS and CDR2 is FNYEAQ. Trimming took 6 bases from V and 4 from J; bases not matched to a gene: 8. The CDR3 sequence: CASSDRGLVTEAFF. The CDR3 bases are TGTGCCAGCAGTGATAGGGGGCTGGTCACTGAAGCTTTCTTT.

CDR3 sequence: CASTPGVGGTEAFF. In DNA, the CDR3 is TGTGCCAGCACCCCAGGGGTCGGAGGGACTGAAGCTTTCTTT. The J gene is TRBJ1-1, the V gene TRBV12-3 or TRBV12-4, with D maybe TRBD1 (6 bases). Between the trimmed V and J ends, which lost 7 bases and 5 bases, there was a span of 17 bases. The CDR3 extends over 14 amino acids.

As for this clonotype: One base away lies a much larger clone, so this may be a sequencing read error. The genes are TRBV20-1 and TRBJ1-2, with D perhaps matching TRBD1 (5 bases). Germline lookup yields CDR1 DFQATT and CDR2 SNEGSKA (reference sequence). The CDR3 length is 13 residues. V was pared by 5 bases and J by 3 bases, with 13 bases between. CDR3 coding DNA: TGCAGTGCTGGGGGACGGAATGACTATGGCTACACCTTC. Translation gives CSAGGRNDYGYTF.

The chain uses TRBV7-9 and TRBJ2-7; 12 nucleotides match TRBD1. Germline assignment: CDR1 SEHNR and CDR2 FQNEAQ (reference sequence). V lost 5 bases to trimming and J lost 7 bases; unmatched junction nucleotides: 9. This CDR3 has 15 residues. CDR3 protein: CASSQTGQGAWEQYF. Written as DNA, the CDR3 is TGTGCCAGCAGCCAAACGGGACAGGGGGCGTGGGAGCAGTACTTC. Combining the CDR3 with reference TRBV7-9 and TRBJ2-7 gives the whole variable domain DTGVSQNPRHKITKRGQNVTFRCDPISEHNRLYWYRQTLGQGPEFLTYFQNEAQLEKSRLLSDRFSAERPKGSFSTLEIQRTEQGDSAMYLCASSQTGQGAWEQYFGPGTRLTVT.

A few counts support this clonotype. The chain combines TRBV7-9 with TRBJ2-2, with D perhaps assigned TRBD1 or TRBD2 (5 bases each). Germline-derived CDR1 and CDR2 are SEHNR and FQNEAQ (reference sequence). CDR3 size: 14 residues. V lost 4 bases, J lost 6 bases, and 12 bases lay in between. CDR3 region: CASSSGWGPGELFF. The CDR3 coding sequence is TGTGCCAGCAGCTCCGGCTGGGGACCCGGGGAGCTGTTTTTT.

This chain connects TRBV7-2 to TRBJ1-1; no firm D call. CDR1 and CDR2 (germline): SGHTA, FQGNSA. The ends were cut back, 7 bases at V and 4 bases at J, with 19 bases in the middle. The CDR3 is 15 amino acids. CDR3 region: CASNYWGVLSTEAFF. Written as DNA, the CDR3 is TGTGCCAGCAACTATTGGGGAGTCTTGAGCACTGAAGCTTTCTTT.

Many counts were recorded for this clonotype. The rearrangement joins TRBV20-1 to TRBJ1-4, with TRBD1 identical over 7 bases. The germline CDR1 and CDR2 sequences are DFQATT and SNEGSKA (reference sequence). After removal of 3 bases from V and 12 bases from J, the junction contained 10 bases not matched to a gene. The CDR3 is made up of 13 amino acids. CDR3 amino acids: CSASNRGLGELFF. The CDR3 DNA follows: TGCAGTGCTAGCAACAGGGGCTTGGGGGAACTGTTTTTT.

The CDR3 protein is CAISADTLYSQPQHF. The CDR3 coding sequence is TGTGCCATCAGCGCCGACACATTGTATAGTCAGCCCCAGCATTTT. This sequence joins TRBV10-3 and TRBJ1-5; D is ambiguous. V shed 6 bases and J shed 6 bases, with 18 bases lying between them. The CDR3 has 15 amino acids. The germline V gene has CDR1 ENHRY and CDR2 SYGVKD.

V usage is TRBV6-5 and J usage is TRBJ2-2, with D possibly being TRBD1 (6 bases). The CDR3 has 14 residues. Germline values: CDR1 MNHEY, CDR2 SVGAGI. V gave up 6 bases and J gave up 1 base, with 9 bases separating them. CDR3 loop: CASRKTGNTGELFF. The CDR3 DNA sequence: TGTGCCAGCAGGAAGACAGGGAACACCGGGGAGCTGTTTTTT.

This rearrangement joins TRBV7-4 to TRBJ1-1, with a tentative D call TRBD1 (6 bases). This CDR3 spans 17 amino acids. Germline CDR1 and CDR2: SGHVT and SQSDAQ. The V end was cut by 5 bases, the J end by 5 bases, with 24 bases between. The CDR3 region is CASSPGGLTQGGTEAFF. DNA for the CDR3: TGTGCCAGCAGCCCTGGTGGATTGACACAAGGGGGAACTGAAGCTTTCTTT.

V gene TRBV12-3 or TRBV12-4 combines with J gene TRBJ2-7; no clear D. This CDR3 spans 13 amino acids. Trimming removed 6 bases from V and 2 bases from J, with 11 bases in between. The CDR3 DNA reads as TGTGCCAGCAGCCGGACGTCCCCCTACGAGCAGTACTTC. Translated: CASSRTSPYEQYF.

V gene TRBV20-1 combines with J gene TRBJ2-7, with 8 bases identical to TRBD1. With 4 bases clipped from V and 0 bases from J, the junction kept 8 bases outside the gene matches. This CDR3 spans 15 amino acids. Per the germline V gene, CDR1 is DFQATT and CDR2 is SNEGSKA (reference sequence). CDR3 in amino acids: CSANFGTGISYEQYF. The CDR3 region has the DNA TGCAGTGCTAATTTCGGGACAGGAATCTCCTACGAGCAGTACTTC.

Remarks on this clonotype: Just one base apart from a much larger clone, this may be a read error. The chain carries TRBV29-1 and TRBJ2-2; TRBD1 agrees at 7 bases. The CDR3 has 15 amino acids. Germline V CDR1 and CDR2: SQVTM, ANQGSEA. The CDR3 DNA reads TGCAGCGCGCTATCAGGGGGAAAGGGCACCGCGGAGCTGTTTTTT. Amino acid sequence: CSALSGGKGTAELFF.

The chain carries TRBV12-3 or TRBV12-4 and TRBJ1-2; 9 bases map to TRBD1. The ends lost 6 bases at V and 13 bases at J; junction bases unmatched: 18. The CDR3 loop spans 15 amino acids. DNA of the CDR3: TGTGCCAGCAGGGAGTTAGCCGGGACAGGGTCGTCAGGCACCTTC. Its translation is CASRELAGTGSSGTF.

This clonotype was observed many times. The chain has TRBV7-8 and TRBJ1-4; the D gene is possibly TRBD1 (6 bases). In germline, CDR1 is SGHVS, CDR2 FQNEAQ. Trimming took 5 bases from V and 4 from J, leaving 14 bases between them. The CDR3 loop spans 15 amino acids. The CDR3 spells CASSEVDRINEKLFF. CDR3 sequence (DNA): TGTGCCAGCAGCGAAGTTGACAGGATTAATGAAAAACTGTTTTTT.

This clonotype appeared many times. The chain links TRBV7-9 to TRBJ2-5, with unresolved D. The CDR3 has 13 amino acids. Germline lookup yields CDR1 SEHNR and CDR2 FQNEAQ (reference sequence). V lost 3 bases and J 4 bases, leaving 9 bases between the germline ends. The CDR3 DNA is TGTGCCAGCAGCTTTTCCGGACCAGAGACCCAGTACTTC. Protein product: CASSFSGPETQYF.

This clonotype was picked up many times. This chain uses TRBV11-3 with TRBJ2-5, with 14 bases that match TRBD2. V lost 5 bases and J lost 3; bases outside the gene matches: 2. From germline, CDR1 is SGHNT and CDR2 YENEEA. The CDR3 runs to 15 residues. The CDR3 nucleotides are TGTGCCAGCAGCACGGGACTAGCGGGGGAAGAGACCCAGTACTTC. Its translation is CASSTGLAGEETQYF. The whole variable domain, remainder taken from reference TRBV11-3 and TRBJ2-5, is EAGVVQSPRYKIIEKKQPVAFWCNPISGHNTLYWYLQNLGQGPELLIRYENEEAVDDSQLPKDRFSAERLKGVDSTLKIQPAELGDSAVYLCASSTGLAGEETQYFGPGTRLLVL.

In DNA, the CDR3 is TGCGCCAGCAGCCAAGCCCGAAGGGGAAACACTGAAGCTTTCTTT. It translates to CASSQARRGNTEAFF. V usage is TRBV4-1 and J usage is TRBJ1-1; possibly TRBD1 for D (5 bases). The V end lost 1 base, the J end lost 2 bases, and 11 bases lay between the germline ends. The CDR3 spans 15 residues. Per the germline V gene, CDR1 is MGHRA and CDR2 is YSYEKL.